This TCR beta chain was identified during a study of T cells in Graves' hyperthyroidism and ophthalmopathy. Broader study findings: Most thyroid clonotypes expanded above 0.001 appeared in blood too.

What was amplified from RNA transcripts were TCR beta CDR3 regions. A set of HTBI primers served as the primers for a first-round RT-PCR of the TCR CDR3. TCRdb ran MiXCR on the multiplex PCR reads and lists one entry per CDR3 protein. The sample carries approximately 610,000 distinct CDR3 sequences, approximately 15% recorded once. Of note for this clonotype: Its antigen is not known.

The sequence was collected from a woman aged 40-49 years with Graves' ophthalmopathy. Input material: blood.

The CDR3 region has the DNA TGTGCCAGCAGTTACGATGGACAGACAAGATTGAGCACAGATACGCAGTATTTT. Encoded protein: CASSYDGQTRLSTDTQYF. The V gene is TRBV6-2 or TRBV6-3, the J gene TRBJ2-3, with D perhaps matching TRBD1 (6 bases). Germline V gene data show CDR1 as MNHEY and CDR2 as SVGEGT. Trimming took off 2 bases at V and 0 bases at J, with 18 bases between the two ends. The CDR3 runs to 18 residues.